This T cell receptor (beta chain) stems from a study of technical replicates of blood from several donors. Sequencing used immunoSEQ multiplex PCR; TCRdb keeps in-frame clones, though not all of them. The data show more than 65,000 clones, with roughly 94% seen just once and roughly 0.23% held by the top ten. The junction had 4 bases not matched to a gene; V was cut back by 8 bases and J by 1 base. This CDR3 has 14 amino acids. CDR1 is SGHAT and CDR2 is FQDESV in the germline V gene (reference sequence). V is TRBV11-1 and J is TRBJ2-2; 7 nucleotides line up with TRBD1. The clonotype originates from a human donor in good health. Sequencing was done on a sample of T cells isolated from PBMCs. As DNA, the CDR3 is TGTGCCAGCGGAAGGACAGGGAACACCGGGGAGCTGTTTTTT. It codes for CASGRTGNTGELFF.